In this sample, the clone carrying this TCR beta chain turned up many times. Its antigen is unidentified. This sample is drawn from a study of neurological immune-mediated disorders. Study-wide results and caveats: None of the CDR3 amino acid sequences of expanded clones recurred across subjects, suggesting private repertoires in all groups. Multiple sclerosis, the disease with the least TCR clonal expansion, fell below healthy controls, whereas HTLV-1-associated myelopathy showed the most.

Time point indicated: longitudinal time-point 1 (baseline). Over 180 million TCR-beta sequences from 15-18 subjects came from every sequencing run. Using its own MiXCR run on the 5' RACE reads, TCRdb lists one record per CDR3 protein. The data hold over 55,000 distinct CDR3 sequences, with roughly 10% observed a single time. The sample comprised PBMCs. The receptor was isolated from a man aged 30-40 years in good health.

The CDR3 loop is CASSAFEGVSGANVLTF. The CDR3 nucleotides are TGTGCCAGCAGTGCCTTCGAGGGAGTCTCTGGGGCCAACGTCCTGACTTTC. The chain links TRBV27 to TRBJ2-6; a weak D match, TRBD2 (5 bases). This CDR3 is 17 amino acids long. V lost 5 bases and J lost 0, with 14 bases in between. CDR1 is MNHEY and CDR2 is SMNVEV in the germline V gene (reference sequence).